A selection of T cell receptor beta chains follows, all from one sample in a study of shared clonotypes between healthy human individuals. Sequenced by immunoSEQ multiplex PCR; TCRdb stores in-frame clones only, minus some. The sample comprises approximately 470,000 clones, 70% to 80% of which are singletons, and 9.5% to 15% rests with the top ten. Material: PBMCs. The receptor set was obtained from a woman in her 40s in good health. Some clones in this sample may be carry-over from other donors' samples. CDR3s include the opening cysteine and the closing phenylalanine or tryptophan. D genes are given only for firm matches. Size tells how often a clone was seen (once, few, many) or the class of an expanded clone, and some rows leave it out.

cdr3_length,v_call,clone_size,d_call,j_call,cdr3_aa,cdr3_nt
16,TRBV19,.,.,TRBJ1-5,CASSINQLRGNQPQHF,TGTGCCAGTAGTATTAACCAGCTTCGGGGCAATCAGCCCCAGCATTTT
16,TRBV13,.,.,TRBJ1-2,CASSRTWGLNGHGYTF,TGTGCCAGCAGCCGAACCTGGGGACTAAACGGTCATGGCTACACCTTC
15,TRBV10-3,.,TRBD1,TRBJ1-1,CAIRKAGQGNTEAFF,TGTGCCATCAGGAAGGCCGGACAGGGGAACACTGAAGCTTTCTTT
16,TRBV28,once,.,TRBJ1-4,CASSFRALPANEKLFF,TGTGCCAGCAGTTTTCGGGCTCTTCCTGCTAATGAAAAACTGTTTTTT
16,TRBV18,.,TRBD2,TRBJ2-1,CASSPRQRELGNEQFF,TGTGCCAGCTCACCACGACAGCGGGAGTTGGGTAATGAGCAGTTCTTC
15,TRBV7-2,.,.,TRBJ2-3,CASSGGSFGTDTQYF,TGTGCCAGCAGCGGAGGTAGTTTTGGCACAGATACGCAGTATTTT
11,TRBV2,.,.,TRBJ1-1,CASSVQVGAFF,TGTGCCAGCAGTGTCCAGGTGGGGGCTTTCTTT
16,TRBV11-2,.,TRBD1,TRBJ1-1,CASSLEAGQGNTEAFF,TGTGCCAGCAGCTTAGAGGCCGGACAGGGGAACACTGAAGCTTTCTTT
13,TRBV6-1,once,.,TRBJ1-1,CASSWQSNTEAFF,TGTGCCAGCAGTTGGCAGTCGAACACTGAAGCTTTCTTT
16,TRBV19,.,TRBD2,TRBJ2-5,CASSPDPGLYQETQYF,TGTGCCAGTAGTCCCGACCCGGGACTATACCAAGAGACCCAGTACTTC
17,TRBV10-3,.,.,TRBJ2-2,CAISESPLKKPGGELFF,TGTGCCATCAGTGAGTCGCCCCTGAAAAAGCCGGGCGGGGAGCTGTTTTTT
14,TRBV7-6,.,.,TRBJ1-3,CASSLSNSGNTIYF,TGTGCCAGCAGCTTGAGCAACTCTGGAAACACCATATATTTT
16,TRBV7-2,.,TRBD1,TRBJ2-1,CASSLAGQGPYNEQFF,TGTGCCAGCAGCTTGGCGGGACAGGGACCCTACAATGAGCAGTTCTTC
16,TRBV7-2,.,TRBD2,TRBJ2-3,CASSLVVGLDTGTQYF,TGTGCCAGCAGCTTAGTGGTGGGACTAGACACTGGTACGCAGTATTTT
16,TRBV7-8,.,TRBD2,TRBJ2-1,CASSPPLAGGVNEQFF,TGTGCCAGCAGCCCGCCCCTAGCGGGAGGGGTCAATGAGCAGTTCTTC
13,TRBV7-9,once,.,TRBJ2-1,CASSLPGFLEQFF,TGTGCCAGCAGCCTTCCGGGATTCCTTGAGCAGTTCTTC
16,TRBV19,.,.,TRBJ2-6,CASSLYTGSGANVLTF,TGTGCCAGTAGCCTTTACACAGGGTCTGGGGCCAACGTCCTGACTTTC
13,TRBV28,.,.,TRBJ1-5,CASFTQGNQPQHF,TGTGCCAGCTTTACCCAGGGGAATCAGCCCCAGCATTTT
11,TRBV29-1,.,.,TRBJ1-1,CSVGKNTEAFF,TGCAGCGTTGGAAAGAACACTGAAGCTTTCTTT
13,TRBV5-1,.,TRBD1,TRBJ2-2,CASSTQGAGELFF,TGCGCCAGCAGCACACAGGGGGCCGGGGAGCTGTTTTTT
17,TRBV6-1,.,.,TRBJ1-5,CASSEAPGLRVNQPQHF,TGTGCCAGCAGTGAAGCGCCAGGGTTGCGCGTCAATCAGCCCCAGCATTTT
17,TRBV6-4,.,TRBD2,TRBJ2-1,CASSDSIGLAGDNEQFF,TGTGCCAGCAGTGACTCGATAGGACTAGCGGGAGATAATGAGCAGTTCTTC
18,TRBV4-2,.,TRBD1,TRBJ1-1,CASSQTRQGVFMNTEAFF,TGTGCCAGCAGCCAAACTAGGCAGGGGGTCTTCATGAACACTGAAGCTTTCTTT
15,TRBV27,.,.,TRBJ2-1,CASSLSSIPYNEQFF,TGTGCCAGCAGTTTATCCTCGATACCCTACAATGAGCAGTTCTTC
13,TRBV19,.,.,TRBJ2-3,CASSQTVTDTQYF,TGTGCCAGTAGTCAGACAGTCACAGATACGCAGTATTTT
13,TRBV28,.,TRBD1,TRBJ1-2,CASSPGQGFGYTF,TGTGCCAGCAGCCCGGGACAGGGTTTCGGCTACACCTTC
16,TRBV2,.,.,TRBJ2-7,CASSEMAGRGIYEQYF,TGTGCCAGCAGTGAAATGGCGGGACGGGGAATCTACGAGCAGTACTTC
16,TRBV11-3,.,TRBD2,TRBJ2-3,CASSLGVAGGTDTQYF,TGTGCCAGCAGCTTAGGTGTAGCGGGAGGAACAGATACGCAGTATTTT
15,TRBV5-1,.,.,TRBJ2-5,CASSLRGMSGETQYF,TGCGCCAGCAGCTTGCGGGGTATGAGCGGGGAGACCCAGTACTTC
15,TRBV11-2,.,TRBD2,TRBJ2-1,CASSLLAGGYNEQFF,TGTGCCAGCAGCTTATTAGCGGGAGGCTACAATGAGCAGTTCTTC
15,TRBV7-6,.,.,TRBJ1-6,CASSLEGGKVSPLHF,TGTGCCAGCAGCTTGGAGGGTGGGAAAGTTTCACCCCTCCACTTT
15,TRBV19,.,TRBD1,TRBJ2-5,CASSIGTGIPYTQYF,TGTGCCAGTAGTATAGGGACAGGGATTCCGTATACCCAGTACTTC
19,TRBV4-2,.,.,TRBJ1-2,CASSQNTGPRGNLLYGYTF,TGTGCCAGCAGCCAAAATACAGGGCCCCGAGGGAATCTCCTCTATGGCTACACCTTC
14,TRBV27,.,.,TRBJ1-1,CASISRELDTEAFF,TGTGCCAGCATTTCCCGGGAGTTGGACACTGAAGCTTTCTTT
14,TRBV2,.,TRBD1,TRBJ1-2,CASSEARTGYGYTF,TGTGCCAGCAGTGAAGCAAGGACAGGCTATGGCTACACCTTC
15,TRBV5-5,.,.,TRBJ2-7,CASSLEWQGFYEQYF,TGTGCCAGCAGCTTGGAATGGCAGGGGTTCTACGAGCAGTACTTC
14,TRBV6-1,.,.,TRBJ2-3,CASSRDLTTHTQYF,TGTGCCAGCAGTCGGGATCTGACGACTCATACGCAGTATTTT
18,TRBV28,.,.,TRBJ1-5,CASTQNTPPGPGSQPQHF,TGTGCCAGCACCCAAAACACCCCTCCAGGGCCGGGATCTCAGCCCCAGCATTTT
14,TRBV28,.,TRBD1,TRBJ1-1,CASSLIRDRGEAFF,TGTGCCAGCAGTTTAATCCGGGACAGGGGAGAAGCTTTCTTT
14,TRBV9,once,.,TRBJ2-1,CASSVGGATNEQFF,TGTGCCAGCAGCGTAGGTGGGGCCACGAATGAGCAGTTCTTC
13,TRBV6-1,.,TRBD1,TRBJ2-7,CASNLNRGYEQYF,TGTGCCAGCAATCTAAACAGGGGCTACGAGCAGTACTTC
17,TRBV7-2,.,.,TRBJ1-3,CASSLAPPSHSGNTIYF,TGTGCCAGCAGCTTAGCCCCCCCCAGTCACTCTGGAAACACCATATATTTT
15,TRBV30,.,.,TRBJ1-4,CAWSVGVATNEKLFF,TGTGCCTGGAGTGTTGGGGTGGCAACTAATGAAAAACTGTTTTTT